This T cell receptor beta chain appears in the sequencing data of a study of human T cells and chemical hapten exposure. One entry per CDR3 protein, called by TCRdb with MiXCR from the RACE reads. The data show 85,000 to 100,000 distinct CDR3 sequences, less than 35% seen once. Losses at the gene ends were 4 bases for V and 4 bases for J; bases not matched to a gene: 12. This CDR3 is built from 16 residues. Germline CDR1 is SGDLS and CDR2 is YYNGEE. The time point denotes: patch test 3, about 24 weeks after DPC sensitization. Treatment here: therapeutic diphenylcyclopropenone sensitization with weekly scalp DPC.

Here the sequenced sample was whole blood, taken in connection with sensitization to the hapten diphenylcyclopropenone (DPC). This rearrangement joins TRBV9 to TRBJ2-3; 7 bases agree with TRBD1. This TCR derives from a middle-aged man with alopecia areata. Some clones in this sample may be carry-over from other donors' samples. The CDR3 DNA reads as TGTGCCAGCAGCCCCCGACAGGGTGCGTTGGCAGATACGCAGTATTTT. It translates to CASSPRQGALADTQYF.